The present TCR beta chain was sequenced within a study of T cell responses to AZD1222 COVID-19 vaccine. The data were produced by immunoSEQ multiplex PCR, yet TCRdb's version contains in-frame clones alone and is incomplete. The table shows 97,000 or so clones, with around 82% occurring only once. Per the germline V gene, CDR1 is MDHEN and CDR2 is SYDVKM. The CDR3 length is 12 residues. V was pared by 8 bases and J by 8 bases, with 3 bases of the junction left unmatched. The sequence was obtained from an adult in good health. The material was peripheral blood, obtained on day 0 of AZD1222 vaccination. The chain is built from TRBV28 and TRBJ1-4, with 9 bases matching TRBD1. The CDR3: CASGTGREKLFF. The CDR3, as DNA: TGTGCCAGCGGGACAGGGCGGGAAAAACTGTTTTTT.